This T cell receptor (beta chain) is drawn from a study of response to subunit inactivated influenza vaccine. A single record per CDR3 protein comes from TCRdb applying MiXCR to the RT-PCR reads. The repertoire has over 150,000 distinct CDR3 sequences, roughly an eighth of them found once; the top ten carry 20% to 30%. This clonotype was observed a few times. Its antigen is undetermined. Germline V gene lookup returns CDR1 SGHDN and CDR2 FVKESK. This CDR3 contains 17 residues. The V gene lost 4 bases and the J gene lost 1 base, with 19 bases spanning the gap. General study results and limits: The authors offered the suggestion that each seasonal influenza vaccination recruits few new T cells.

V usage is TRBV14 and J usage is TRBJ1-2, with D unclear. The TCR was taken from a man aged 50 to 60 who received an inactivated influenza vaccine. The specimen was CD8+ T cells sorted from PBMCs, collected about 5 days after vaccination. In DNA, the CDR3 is TGTGCCAGCAGCCCCTTTGACATGACCGGCGTTAACTATGGCTACACCTTC. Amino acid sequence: CASSPFDMTGVNYGYTF.